These T cell receptor beta chains were read from a single sample in a study of response to subunit inactivated influenza vaccine. Each CDR3 protein gets one entry after TCRdb re-called the RT-PCR reads with MiXCR. Here the sample spans around 530,000 distinct CDR3 sequences, 12% being singletons. The specimen was PBMCs from blood, collected on the day of vaccination. These receptors came from a man over 45 who received an inactivated influenza vaccine. CDR3s include the opening cysteine and the closing phenylalanine or tryptophan. The D gene is left open where the match is weak. For some rows the clone size is stated as once, few or many, or as a class when expanded; others skip it.

v_gene,abundance,d_gene,j_gene,CDR3aa,CDR3nt
TRBV20-1,NA,TRBD1,TRBJ2-7,CSAGGQGYYEQYF,TGCAGTGCGGGGGGACAGGGTTACTACGAGCAGTACTTC
TRBV7-9,NA,NA,TRBJ1-1,CASSLELGFNTEAFF,TGTGCCAGCAGCTTAGAACTGGGCTTTAACACTGAAGCTTTCTTT
TRBV6-1,NA,TRBD1,TRBJ1-2,CASSDAGQGHHYGYTF,TGTGCCAGCAGTGACGCGGGACAGGGGCATCACTATGGCTACACCTTC
TRBV6-1,NA,TRBD2,TRBJ2-7,CASTPIAGGSGYEQYF,TGTGCCAGCACGCCGATAGCGGGGGGCTCCGGATACGAGCAGTACTTC
TRBV7-3,few,NA,TRBJ2-1,CASSLSGPSSYNEQFF,TGTGCCAGCAGCTTAAGCGGGCCCTCCTCCTACAATGAGCAGTTCTTC
TRBV24-1,few,NA,TRBJ1-1,CATSKTGLNTEAFF,TGTGCCACCAGTAAGACAGGCCTGAACACTGAAGCTTTCTTT
TRBV20-1,few,TRBD2,TRBJ2-1,CSAELAGGGYNEQFF,TGCAGTGCGGAGCTAGCGGGAGGGGGATACAATGAGCAGTTCTTC
TRBV29-1,few,TRBD2,TRBJ2-7,CSARGGGLVEQYF,TGCAGCGCTCGCGGGGGGGGTCTCGTTGAGCAGTACTTC
TRBV29-1,few,NA,TRBJ2-1,CSVEGRDIGQFF,TGCAGCGTTGAGGGGAGGGACATCGGGCAGTTCTTC
TRBV6-2/TRBV6-3,NA,NA,TRBJ2-5,CAITPGSVRETQYF,TGTGCCATCACGCCGGGATCAGTCCGGGAGACCCAGTACTTC
TRBV13,NA,NA,TRBJ2-1,CAMGYGGNEQFF,TGTGCCATGGGCTACGGGGGCAATGAGCAGTTCTTC
TRBV29-1,many,TRBD2,TRBJ2-1,CSASGLAGGLSSYNEQFF,TGCAGCGCTTCCGGACTAGCGGGAGGTCTAAGCTCCTACAATGAGCAGTTCTTC
TRBV2,few,NA,TRBJ2-1,CASSAGTSSYNEQFF,TGTGCCAGCAGTGCCGGGACGAGCTCCTACAATGAGCAGTTCTTC
TRBV29-1,few,NA,TRBJ2-1,CSTRHGNEQFF,TGCAGCACCCGACACGGGAATGAGCAGTTCTTC
TRBV19,few,NA,TRBJ1-5,CASTLAGVRNQPQHF,TGTGCCAGTACCCTCGCAGGGGTTCGAAATCAGCCCCAGCATTTT
TRBV24-1,NA,NA,TRBJ2-3,CATSLTETSTDTQYF,TGTGCCACCAGCCTGACAGAGACTAGCACAGATACGCAGTATTTT
TRBV6-6,few,TRBD1,TRBJ1-4,CASTGGEEKLFF,TGTGCCAGCACAGGGGGCGAGGAAAAACTGTTTTTT
TRBV20-1,many,NA,TRBJ2-1,CSATMGLEQFF,TGCAGTGCTACCATGGGTTTGGAGCAGTTCTTC
TRBV5-1,many,NA,TRBJ2-2,CASIKDGGAPGELFF,TGCGCCAGCATAAAGGATGGCGGGGCCCCCGGGGAGCTGTTTTTT
TRBV10-3,NA,NA,TRBJ1-5,CASWVGFENQPQHF,TGTGCCAGCTGGGTGGGGTTCGAAAATCAGCCCCAGCATTTT